The 27 T cell receptor beta chains given below trace back to one sample, sequenced in a study of blood T cells in healthy people across ages. Using a J-beta primer mix together with a sample-barcoded 5' primer, a second PCR was run for roughly 6 to 11 cycles. TCRdb redid the calling of the 5' RACE reads with MiXCR, one entry per CDR3 protein. The table shows roughly 1.9 million distinct CDR3 sequences, with more than 35% occurring only once. Specimen: blood. These TCRs come from a human donor in good health.

The chain combines TRBV6-5 with TRBJ1-6; no clear D. The germline CDR1 and CDR2 sequences are MNHEY and SVGAGI. V was shortened by 6 bases and J by 7 bases, with 7 bases between the two germline ends. This CDR3 contains 12 residues. The CDR3 nucleotides read TGTGCCAGCAGCGGACTCAATTCACCCCTCCACTTT. Amino acid sequence: CASSGLNSPLHF.

The chain couples TRBV29-1 to TRBJ2-7; the match to TRBD1 covers 10 bases. The CDR3 consists of 14 residues. Germline loops: CDR1 SQVTM, CDR2 ANQGSEA. V shed 3 bases, J shed 1 base, and the junction held 3 bases outside the gene matches. The CDR3 DNA is TGCAGCGTTGAGTCGGGACAGGGGTCCTACGAGCAGTACTTC. Translated: CSVESGQGSYEQYF.

Concerning this clonotype itself: This may come from a read error, since a much larger clone is one base off. The gene calls are TRBV4-3 and TRBJ2-1, with TRBD2 matching over 15 bases. This CDR3 region has 16 residues. CDR1 is LGHNA, CDR2 YSLEER, per germline. The chain's CDR3 is CAGSQGTSGGPDEQFF. In DNA form, the CDR3 reads TGCGCCGGCAGCCAAGGGACTAGCGGGGGGCCGGATGAGCAGTTCTTC.

This clonotype was counted a few times. The chain employs TRBV5-1 and TRBJ2-3, with 9 bases aligning to TRBD2. With 4 bases clipped from V and 1 base from J, the junction kept 7 bases outside the gene matches. CDR3 size: 16 residues. Germline CDR1 is SGHRS and CDR2 is YFSETQ. The CDR3 DNA reads TGCGCCAGCAGCCTGCAGCGGGGGGATCGCACAGATACGCAGTATTTT. This sequence encodes CASSLQRGDRTDTQYF.

The chain joins TRBV19 to TRBJ1-5; D is undetermined. Germline-derived CDR1 and CDR2 are LNHDA and SQIVND (reference sequence). V was cut by 6 bases and J by 3 bases, with 12 bases left in between. This CDR3 is 14 amino acids long. The CDR3: CASRSGEPNQPQHF. CDR3 nucleotide sequence: TGTGCCAGTAGGTCTGGGGAACCCAATCAGCCCCAGCATTTT. Full variable domain (remainder filled in from reference TRBV19 and TRBJ1-5): DGGITQSPKYLFRKEGQNVTLSCEQNLNHDAMYWYRQDPGQGLRLIYYSQIVNDFQKGDIAEGYSVSREKKESFPLTVTSAQKNPTAFYLCASRSGEPNQPQHFGDGTRLSIL.

This rearrangement joins TRBV20-1 to TRBJ2-3, with 12 nucleotides matching TRBD2. Trimming at V came to 1 base and at J to 3 bases, leaving 11 bases not matched to a gene. CDR1 is DFQATT, CDR2 SNEGSKA, per germline (reference sequence). This CDR3 contains 18 residues. CDR3 DNA: TGCAGTGCTAGAGGCCTCCACTGGACTAGCGGGAAAACAGATACGCAGTATTTT. Its translation is CSARGLHWTSGKTDTQYF.

The chain joins TRBV2 to TRBJ2-5, with unresolved D. The germline CDR1 and CDR2 sequences are SNHLY and FYNNEI. The CDR3 consists of 13 residues. The ends were cut back, 7 bases at V and 2 bases at J, with 11 bases in the middle. The DNA of the CDR3 is TGTGCCAGCATTCCAGGATCGCAAGAGACCCAGTACTTC. This gives the protein CASIPGSQETQYF.

This clonotype was observed a handful of times. The chain carries TRBV28 and TRBJ1-2, with 7 bases lining up with TRBD1. The CDR3 extends over 15 amino acids. The germline V gene has CDR1 MDHEN and CDR2 SYDVKM. DNA of the CDR3: TGTGTCGGCAGTCTCGGTGGGGGGACAGCCTATGGCTACACCTTC. Encoded protein: CVGSLGGGTAYGYTF.

The chain recombines TRBV4-1 with TRBJ2-7; TRBD1 matches at 7 bases. This CDR3 is 16 amino acids long. The V gene end was trimmed by 4 bases and the J gene end by 2 bases; junction bases not matched to a gene: 11. CDR1 MGHRA and CDR2 YSYEKL come from the germline V gene. The CDR3 is CASSPSRGSPAYEQYF. The CDR3 nucleotides are TGCGCCAGCAGCCCCAGCAGGGGGTCCCCGGCCTACGAGCAGTACTTC.

V usage is TRBV4-2 and J usage is TRBJ2-5; D remains ambiguous. Trimming took off 0 bases at V and 5 bases at J, with 13 bases between the two ends. The germline CDR1 and CDR2 sequences are LGHNA and YNFKEQ. The CDR3 has 15 amino acids. In nucleotides, the CDR3 is TGTGCCAGCAGCCAAGAAATCCCCGCCCGGGAGACCCAGTACTTC. Its protein is CASSQEIPARETQYF.

As for this clonotype: Germline and junction disagree at one end, which may indicate a read error. The chain links TRBV7-8 to TRBJ2-5, with TRBD1 identical over 7 bases. This CDR3 is built from 15 residues. From germline, CDR1 is SGHVS and CDR2 FQNEAQ. CDR3 protein: CPSSPTLGQQETQYF. CDR3 bases: TGTCCCAGCAGCCCAACCCTGGGACAGCAAGAGACCCAGTACTTC.

The genes are TRBV6-1 and TRBJ2-7; perhaps TRBD1 as D (6 bases). This CDR3 contains 14 residues. From germline, CDR1 is MNHNS and CDR2 SASEGT. Trimming removed 4 bases from V and 4 bases from J, with 14 bases in between. As DNA, the CDR3 is TGTGCCAGCAGTGGCACAGGGTCAAGATACGAGCAGTACTTC. It is translated as CASSGTGSRYEQYF.

This chain joins TRBV9 and TRBJ2-5; unclear D gene. The CDR3 consists of 14 residues. Trimming removed 0 bases from V and 1 base from J, with 7 bases in between. CDR1 is SGDLS and CDR2 is YYNGEE in the germline V gene. For the CDR3, the DNA is TGTGCCAGCAGCGTAGAAGCGTTCCAAGAGACCCAGTACTTC. It codes for CASSVEAFQETQYF.

V gene TRBV28 combines with J gene TRBJ2-7, with unresolved D. Trimming removed 7 bases at V and 2 bases at J, with 24 bases between. In germline, CDR1 is MDHEN, CDR2 SYDVKM. The CDR3 has 17 amino acids. The CDR3 DNA sequence: TGTGCCAGCACCCAACGTGGGTTGGCAGAGTCGACCTACGAGCAGTACTTC. This translates into CASTQRGLAESTYEQYF.

V usage is TRBV2 and J usage is TRBJ2-3; 8 bases are shared with TRBD1. The CDR3 runs 18 residues. Germline assignment: CDR1 SNHLY and CDR2 FYNNEI. J was trimmed by 4 bases and V by 4 bases; bases with no gene match: 16. The CDR3 DNA follows: TGTGCCAGCAGTGGGTACAGGACAGGGAAGAAGAGGGCAGATACGCAGTATTTT. Amino acid sequence: CASSGYRTGKKRADTQYF.

This clonotype has a handful of counts. The chain couples TRBV28 to TRBJ1-1; the D is unclear. CDR1 and CDR2 (germline): MDHEN, SYDVKM. V gave up 6 bases and J gave up 9 bases, with 14 bases separating them. This CDR3 has 12 residues. The CDR3 bases are TGTGCCAGCAGCTTAACCAGGCGACAAGCTTTCTTT. Its protein is CASSLTRRQAFF.

This clonotype turned up a few times. The chain is built from TRBV29-1 and TRBJ1-1, with unresolved D. This CDR3 comprises 14 residues. From germline, CDR1 is SQVTM and CDR2 ANQGSEA. V lost 0 bases and J 6 bases, leaving 14 bases between the germline ends. In nucleotides, the CDR3 is TGCAGCGTTGAAGAAACAGCGTCGAAGGCTGAAGCTTTCTTT. This sequence encodes CSVEETASKAEAFF.

In DNA form, the CDR3 reads TGTGCCACCTACAATATCCAACCCAAACACCAAAACGGGACAGGGGAAACCGGGGAGCTGTTTTTT. This codes for CATYNIQPKHQNGTGETGELFF. The J gene is TRBJ2-2, the V gene TRBV9; 10 nucleotides agree with TRBD1. The J segment lost 5 bases and the V segment lost 9 bases, leaving 31 bases of the junction unmatched. The germline gives CDR1 SGDLS, CDR2 YYNGEE. The CDR3 totals 22 residues.

The table lists this clonotype with a few counts. This chain links TRBV11-2 with TRBJ1-2, with D unclear. Germline lookup yields CDR1 SGHAT and CDR2 FQNNGV. This CDR3 region has 16 residues. The V gene lost 5 bases and the J gene lost 2 bases, with 18 bases spanning the gap. This CDR3 is CASSEGPRAVNYGYTF. The CDR3 DNA is TGTGCCAGCAGCGAAGGGCCCCGGGCGGTAAACTATGGCTACACCTTC.

The chain joins TRBV10-3 to TRBJ1-4; no definite D call. Germline CDR1 is ENHRY and CDR2 is SYGVKD. The CDR3 runs to 17 residues. The CDR3 bases are TGTGTCGTCAGGACTACCAATACAACCAGAACTAATGAAAAACTGTTTTTT. Translating it yields CVVRTTNTTRTNEKLFF.

On this clonotype itself: The junction differs from germline at one of its ends, possibly a read error. The genes are TRBV28 and TRBJ2-4; maybe TRBD1 (6 bases). This CDR3 has 17 residues. Germline V gene sequence: CDR1 MDHEN, CDR2 SYDVKM. The CDR3 loop reads CAGSRPRDNWAKNIQYF. CDR3 in DNA: TGTGCCGGCAGTCGACCCCGGGACAACTGGGCCAAAAACATTCAGTACTTC.

The V call is TRBV2, the J call TRBJ2-7; 7 bases match TRBD2. Germline-derived CDR1 and CDR2 are SNHLY and FYNNEI. The CDR3 loop spans 15 amino acids. Trimming took 3 bases from V and 2 from J; bases not matched to a gene: 7. The CDR3 DNA follows: TGTGCCAGCAGTGATCGTAGCGGGCTTGCCTACGAGCAGTACTTC. Translating gives CASSDRSGLAYEQYF.

The V and J genes are TRBV13 and TRBJ1-2; 9 bases fit TRBD1. CDR3 length equals 15 residues. Germline-derived CDR1 and CDR2 are PRHDT and FYEKMQ (reference sequence). V lost 5 bases to trimming and J lost 6 bases; unmatched junction nucleotides: 10. The CDR3 reads CASSAPGQGNHGYTF. The DNA for the CDR3 is TGTGCCAGCAGCGCCCCGGGACAGGGTAATCATGGCTACACCTTC.

The genes are TRBV7-2 and TRBJ1-2; 10 positions agree with TRBD1. Unmatched junction bases numbered 5, after V lost 1 base and J lost 0 bases. This CDR3 spans 17 amino acids. Germline V gives CDR1 SGHTA, CDR2 FQGNSA. CDR3 coding DNA: TGTGCCAGCAGCTTAGTAGGGGGGACAGGGGCTAACTATGGCTACACCTTC. Its translation is CASSLVGGTGANYGYTF.

This rearrangement joins TRBV4-1 to TRBJ1-1; the D gene is possibly TRBD1 (6 bases). With 4 bases removed from V and 7 bases from J, the gap between germline ends came to 13 bases. The CDR3 is made up of 13 amino acids. The germline CDR1 and CDR2 sequences are MGHRA and YSYEKL. The CDR3, as DNA: TGCGCCAGCAGCCCACAGGGTAGAGATGAAGCTTTCTTT. Translation: CASSPQGRDEAFF.

The CDR3, as DNA: TGTGCCAGCAGCTTACGCTTTGGCGATTACGTGCAGTACTTC. It encodes CASSLRFGDYVQYF. The rearrangement links TRBV7-2 to TRBJ2-5; D is unclear. CDR1 SGHTA and CDR2 FQGNSA come from the germline V gene. CDR3 length: 14 amino acids. V gave up 2 bases and J gave up 11 bases, with 18 bases separating them.

This clonotype was seen a handful of times. This chain links TRBV4-2 with TRBJ2-4; 7 nucleotides align to TRBD1. The CDR3 sequence is 16 residues long. After removal of 4 bases from V and 0 bases from J, the junction contained 6 bases not matched to a gene. CDR1 and CDR2 from the germline V gene are LGHNA and YNFKEQ. In DNA, the CDR3 is TGTGCCAGCAGCCCTCCGGGGACAGAAGCCAAAAACATTCAGTACTTC. Its translation: CASSPPGTEAKNIQYF.